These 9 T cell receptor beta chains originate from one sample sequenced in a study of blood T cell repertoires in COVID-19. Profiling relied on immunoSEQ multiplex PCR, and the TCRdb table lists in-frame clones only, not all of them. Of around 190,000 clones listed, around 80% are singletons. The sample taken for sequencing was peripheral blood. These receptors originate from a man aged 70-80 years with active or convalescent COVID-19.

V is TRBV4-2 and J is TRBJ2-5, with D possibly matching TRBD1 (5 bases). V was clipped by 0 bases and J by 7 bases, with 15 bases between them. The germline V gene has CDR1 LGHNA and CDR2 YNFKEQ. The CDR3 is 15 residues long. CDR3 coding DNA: TGTGCCAGCAGCCAAGATAGGGGCGCTGGCTGGACCCAGTACTTC. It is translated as CASSQDRGAGWTQYF.

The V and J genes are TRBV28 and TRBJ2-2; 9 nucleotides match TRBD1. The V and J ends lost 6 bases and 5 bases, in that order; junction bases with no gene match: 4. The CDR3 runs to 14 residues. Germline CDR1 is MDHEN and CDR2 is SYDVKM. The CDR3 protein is CASSGTGRTGELFF. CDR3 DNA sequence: TGTGCCAGCAGCGGGACAGGGAGGACCGGGGAGCTGTTTTTT. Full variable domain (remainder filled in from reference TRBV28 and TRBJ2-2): DVKVTQSSRYLVKRTGEKVFLECVQDMDHENMFWYRQDPGLGLRLIYFSYDVKMKEKGDIPEGYSVSREKKERFSLILESASTNQTSMYLCASSGTGRTGELFFGEGSRLTVL.

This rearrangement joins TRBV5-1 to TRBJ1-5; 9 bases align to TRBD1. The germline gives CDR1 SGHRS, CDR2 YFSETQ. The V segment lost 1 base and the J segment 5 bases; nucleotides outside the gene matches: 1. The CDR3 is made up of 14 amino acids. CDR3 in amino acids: CASSLTGGDQPQHF. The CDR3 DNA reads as TGCGCCAGCAGCTTGACAGGGGGCGATCAGCCCCAGCATTTT.

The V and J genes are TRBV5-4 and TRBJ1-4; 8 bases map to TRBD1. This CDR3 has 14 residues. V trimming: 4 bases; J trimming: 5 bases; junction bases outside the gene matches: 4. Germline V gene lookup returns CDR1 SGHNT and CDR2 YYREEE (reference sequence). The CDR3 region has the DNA TGTGCCAGCAGCCAGGGACAGGCCAATGAAAAACTGTTTTTT. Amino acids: CASSQGQANEKLFF. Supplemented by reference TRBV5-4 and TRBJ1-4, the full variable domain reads ETGVTQSPTHLIKTRGQQVTLRCSSQSGHNTVSWYQQALGQGPQFIFQYYREEENGRGNFPPRFSGLQFPNYSSELNVNALELDDSALYLCASSQGQANEKLFFGSGTQLSVL.

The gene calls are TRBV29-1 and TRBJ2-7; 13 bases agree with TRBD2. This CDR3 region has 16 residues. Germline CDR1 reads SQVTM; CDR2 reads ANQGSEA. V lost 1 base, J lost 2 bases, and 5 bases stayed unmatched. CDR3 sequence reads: CSVEGLAGGPTYEQYF. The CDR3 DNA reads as TGCAGCGTTGAAGGACTAGCGGGGGGCCCGACCTACGAGCAGTACTTC.

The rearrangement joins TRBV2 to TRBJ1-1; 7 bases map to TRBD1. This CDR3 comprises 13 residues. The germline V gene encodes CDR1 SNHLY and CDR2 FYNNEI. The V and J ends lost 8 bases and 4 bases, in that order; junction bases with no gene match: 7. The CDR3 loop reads CASLSQGVTEAFF. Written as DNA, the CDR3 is TGTGCCAGCCTTTCCCAGGGGGTCACTGAAGCTTTCTTT.

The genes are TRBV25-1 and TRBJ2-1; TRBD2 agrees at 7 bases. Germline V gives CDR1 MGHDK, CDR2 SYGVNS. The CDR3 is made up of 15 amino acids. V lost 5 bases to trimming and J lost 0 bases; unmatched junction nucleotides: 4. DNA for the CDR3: TGTGCCAGCAGTCTGGGAGGGAGCTCCTACAATGAGCAGTTCTTC. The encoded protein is CASSLGGSSYNEQFF.

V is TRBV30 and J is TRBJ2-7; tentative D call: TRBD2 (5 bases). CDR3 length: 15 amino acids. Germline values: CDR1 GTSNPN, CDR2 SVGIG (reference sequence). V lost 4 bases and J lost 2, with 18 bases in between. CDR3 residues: CAWTPSRGFAYEQYF. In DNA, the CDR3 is TGTGCCTGGACTCCTTCTCGGGGTTTTGCCTACGAGCAGTACTTC.

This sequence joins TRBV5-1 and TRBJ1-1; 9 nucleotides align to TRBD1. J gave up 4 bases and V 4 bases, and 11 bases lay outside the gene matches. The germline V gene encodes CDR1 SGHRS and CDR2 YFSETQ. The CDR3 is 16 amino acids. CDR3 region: CASSAGTGFQVTEAFF. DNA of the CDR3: TGCGCCAGCAGCGCCGGGACAGGGTTTCAGGTCACTGAAGCTTTCTTT. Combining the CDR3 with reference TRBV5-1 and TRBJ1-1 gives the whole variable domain KAGVTQTPRYLIKTRGQQVTLSCSPISGHRSVSWYQQTPGQGLQFLFEYFSETQRNKGNFPGRFSGRQFSNSRSEMNVSTLELGDSALYLCASSAGTGFQVTEAFFGQGTRLTVV.